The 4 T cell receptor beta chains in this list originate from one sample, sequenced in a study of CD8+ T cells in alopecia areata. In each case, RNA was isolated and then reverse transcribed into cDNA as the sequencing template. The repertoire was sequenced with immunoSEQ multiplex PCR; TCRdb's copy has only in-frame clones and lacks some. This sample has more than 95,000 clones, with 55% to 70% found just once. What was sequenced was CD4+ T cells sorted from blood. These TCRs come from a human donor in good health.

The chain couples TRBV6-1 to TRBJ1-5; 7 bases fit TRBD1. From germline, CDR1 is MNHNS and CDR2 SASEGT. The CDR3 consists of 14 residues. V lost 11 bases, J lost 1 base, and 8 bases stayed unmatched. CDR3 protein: CAGSTGASNQPQHF. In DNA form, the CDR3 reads TGTGCCGGATCAACAGGGGCGAGCAATCAGCCCCAGCATTTT.

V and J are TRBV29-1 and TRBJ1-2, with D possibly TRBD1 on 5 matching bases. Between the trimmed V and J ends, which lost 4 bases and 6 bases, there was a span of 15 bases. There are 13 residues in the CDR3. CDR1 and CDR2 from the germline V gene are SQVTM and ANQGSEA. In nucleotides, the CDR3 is TGCAGCGTTGGGACTGCTCAGGGTAATGGCTACACCTTC. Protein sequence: CSVGTAQGNGYTF.

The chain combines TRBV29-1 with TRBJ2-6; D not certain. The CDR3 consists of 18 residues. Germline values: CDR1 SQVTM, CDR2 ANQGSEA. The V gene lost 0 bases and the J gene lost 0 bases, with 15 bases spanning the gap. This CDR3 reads CSVEEDERFASGANVLTF. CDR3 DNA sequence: TGCAGCGTTGAAGAAGACGAGCGTTTCGCCTCTGGGGCCAACGTCCTGACTTTC.

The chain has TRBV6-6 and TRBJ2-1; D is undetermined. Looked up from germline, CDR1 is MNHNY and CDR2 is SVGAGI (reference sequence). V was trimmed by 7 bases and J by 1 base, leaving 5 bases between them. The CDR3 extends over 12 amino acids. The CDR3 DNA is TGTGCCAGCACGTGGTCCTACAATGAGCAGTTCTTC. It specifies CASTWSYNEQFF.